This T cell receptor (beta chain) originates from a study of shared clonotypes between healthy human individuals. Replicate PCRs run on sorted subsets employed approximately 180 ng DNA, tens of thousands of T cell genomes. TCRdb keeps only in-frame clones here, not all; method: immunoSEQ multiplex PCR. Among roughly 520,000 clones listed, about 96% were seen once. The table lists this clone with a count of one. Trimming at V came to 5 bases and at J to 4 bases, leaving 3 bases not matched to a gene. The germline gives CDR1 KGHSH, CDR2 LQKENI. This CDR3 is built from 14 residues. This TCR was recovered from a woman aged 30 to 39 in good health. The V and J genes are TRBV18 and TRBJ1-5; TRBD1 matches 9 bases. The sequenced material came from naive CD4+ T cells sorted from blood. Subset noted: CD45RA+ positively selected. The CDR3 region is CASSTGTGNQPQHF. The CDR3 bases are TGTGCCAGCTCAACCGGGACAGGGAATCAGCCCCAGCATTTT.